This T cell receptor (beta chain) is drawn from a study of blood T cell repertoires in COVID-19. Background on the study: COVID-19 samples, acute and convalescent, were from the United States, Italy and Spain. PBMCs, B-cell-depleted T cells, or T cells were the source of the cDNA or gDNA that made up the material.

As processed by the authors: It was from reference gene primer amplification that nucleated cell counts were estimated. Generated by immunoSEQ multiplex PCR, the TCRdb table keeps only in-frame clones and is missing some. V, J and clone size reflect that table, while D and trimming were determined from the DNA. The table includes some 220,000 clones, approximately 83% detected once. Trimming took 0 bases from V and 2 from J, leaving 7 bases between them. This CDR3 has 14 residues. Germline-derived CDR1 and CDR2 are SEHNR and FQNEAQ (reference sequence). The sequence was collected from a woman aged 25-40 years who had recovered from COVID-19. Source material: peripheral blood. The chain joins TRBV7-9 to TRBJ1-1, with a weak D call TRBD1 (5 bases). The CDR3 region is CASSLAGENTEAFF. CDR3 DNA sequence: TGTGCCAGCAGCTTAGCAGGGGAAAACACTGAAGCTTTCTTT.